The clone carrying this T cell receptor (beta chain) has at least ten counts. Its target is not known. The germline V gene has CDR1 SQVTM and CDR2 ANQGSEA. Trimming removed 4 bases from V and 4 bases from J, with 17 bases in between. The length of the CDR3 is 14 residues. Indicated time point: sample taken at primary tumor resection. Whole RNA obtained from tumor, nontumor lung or frozen PBMC underwent sequencing without sorting. Samples were obtained from some 72 donors, all untreated early-stage non-small cell lung cancer patients. The sample belongs to a study of spatial heterogeneity in lung cancer. On the study more broadly: Each distinct TCR and UMI combination averaged more than ten appearances in raw reads.

Each TCR cDNA molecule carried a unique molecular identifier. TCRdb re-called the 5' RACE reads with MiXCR, one entry per CDR3 protein. In the table there are tens of thousands of distinct CDR3 sequences, roughly 7.9% of which are singletons. Study-level results: Ubiquitous expanded tumor TCRs were seen in blood more at resection than at follow-up.

The sample was PBMCs, taken at surgery. The rearrangement uses TRBV29-1 and TRBJ2-7; D could derive from TRBD1 or TRBD2 (6 bases each). The source is a female donor with early-stage non-small cell lung cancer. CDR3 loop: CSVVVRDKLYEQYF. Written as DNA, the CDR3 is TGCAGCGTTGTGGTGCGGGACAAACTTTACGAGCAGTACTTC.